This entry features one T cell receptor (beta chain) sequence. This record comes from a study of blood T cell repertoires in COVID-19. All enrollees were roughly 18 to 89 years old and from about 25 US areas. Cohort allocation depended upon clinical history that participants reported. Germline loops: CDR1 SSHAT, CDR2 FNYEAQ (reference sequence). The CDR3 runs 15 residues. The V and J ends lost 5 bases and 3 bases, in that order; junction bases with no gene match: 7. In the authors' workflow: How many nucleated cells were present was estimated from reference gene primer amplification. The repertoire was sequenced with immunoSEQ multiplex PCR; TCRdb's copy has only in-frame clones and lacks some. V and J calls plus clone size are reproduced from that table; the DNA served to infer D and trimming. This sample has approximately 130,000 clones, with less than 90% found just once.

The chain uses TRBV7-7 and TRBJ2-7, with 10 bases identical to TRBD1. This TCR was sampled from a man aged 30 to 39 who had recovered from COVID-19. The source material was PBMCs or T cells enriched from blood (not recorded which). Written as DNA, the CDR3 is TGTGCCAGCAGCGCGGGACAGGGGCCGCTCTACGAGCAGTACTTC. Its protein product is CASSAGQGPLYEQYF.